This paragraph covers one T cell receptor beta chain sequence. The sample is drawn from a study of patients and donors after allogeneic stem cell transplantation. TCRdb independently ran MiXCR on the RT-PCR reads; one entry per CDR3 protein. The data contain about 90,000 distinct CDR3 sequences, around 48% of them singletons. The CDR3 loop spans 12 amino acids. Germline V CDR1 and CDR2: SQVTM, ANQGSEA. The V gene lost 7 bases and the J gene lost 1 base, with 8 bases spanning the gap. The sequencing sample was made of blood, either unsorted or a sorted T cell fraction (not recorded which). The chain has TRBV29-1 and TRBJ1-3; D is possibly TRBD1 (6 bases). The source is a human donor who was either an allogeneic HSCT recipient or a stem cell or donor lymphocyte infusion donor (not recorded which). It is not recorded whose cells these are; they may come from a transplant donor. The DNA of the CDR3 is TGCAGCGCAGGGACATCTGGAAACACCATATATTTT. It translates to CSAGTSGNTIYF.